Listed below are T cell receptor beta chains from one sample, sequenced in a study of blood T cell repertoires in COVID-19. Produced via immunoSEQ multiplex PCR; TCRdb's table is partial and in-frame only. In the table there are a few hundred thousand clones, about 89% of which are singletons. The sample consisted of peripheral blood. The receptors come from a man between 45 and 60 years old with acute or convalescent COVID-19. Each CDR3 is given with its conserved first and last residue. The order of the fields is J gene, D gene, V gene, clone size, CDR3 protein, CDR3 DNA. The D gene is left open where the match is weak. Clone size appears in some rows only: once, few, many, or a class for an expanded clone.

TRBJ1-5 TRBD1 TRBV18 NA CASSPEGDREKQPQHF TGTGCCAGCTCACCAGAGGGGGACAGGGAGAAGCAGCCCCAGCATTTT
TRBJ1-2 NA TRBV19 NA CASSSPPGQRQNYGYTF TGTGCCAGTAGTTCCCCCCCAGGACAACGCCAGAACTATGGCTACACCTTC
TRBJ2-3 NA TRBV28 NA CASSPAGGNTQYF TGTGCCAGCAGTCCCGCGGGTGGGAATACGCAGTATTTT
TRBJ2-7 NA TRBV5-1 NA CASSLWQSSYEQYF TGCGCCAGCAGCTTGTGGCAAAGCTCCTACGAGCAGTACTTC
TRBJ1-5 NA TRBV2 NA CASNPGGGSNQPQHF TGTGCCAGCAACCCCGGGGGGGGGAGCAATCAGCCCCAGCATTTT
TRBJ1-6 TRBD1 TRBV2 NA CASRSGTGDSPLHF TGTGCCAGCAGATCCGGGACAGGGGATTCACCCCTCCACTTT
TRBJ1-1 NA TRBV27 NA CASSLAGRGTEAFF TGTGCCAGCAGTTTAGCCGGGAGGGGCACTGAAGCTTTCTTT
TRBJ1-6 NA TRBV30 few CAWSGLSSYNSPLHF TGTGCCTGGAGTGGACTGAGCTCCTATAATTCACCCCTCCACTTT
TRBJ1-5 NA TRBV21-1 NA CASSKPRGCQPQHF TGTGCCAGCAGCAAACCCCGAGGGTGTCAGCCCCAGCATTTT
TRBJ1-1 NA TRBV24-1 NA CATSDLLGRGGTEAFF TGTGCCACCAGTGATTTGTTGGGGAGAGGGGGAACTGAAGCTTTCTTT
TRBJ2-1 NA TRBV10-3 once CAISVDNEQFF TGTGCCATCAGTGTAGACAATGAGCAGTTCTTC
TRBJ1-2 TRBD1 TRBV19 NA CASSERQGVIGYTF TGTGCCAGTAGTGAACGACAGGGAGTAATCGGCTACACCTTC
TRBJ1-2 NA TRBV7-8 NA CASSLGGTYGYTF TGTGCCAGCAGCTTAGGGGGCACCTATGGCTACACCTTC
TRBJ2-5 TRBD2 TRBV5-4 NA CASSLPAGGKETQYF TGTGCCAGCAGCTTGCCAGCGGGGGGGAAAGAGACCCAGTACTTC
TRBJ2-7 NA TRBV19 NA CASSIGSAPLIYEQYF TGTGCCAGTAGTATAGGAAGCGCACCCCTCATCTACGAGCAGTACTTC
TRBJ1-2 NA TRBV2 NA CASSEARETGHNYGYTF TGTGCCAGCAGTGAAGCACGGGAGACGGGGCATAACTATGGCTACACCTTC
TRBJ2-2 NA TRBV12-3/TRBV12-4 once CASSLARSGELFF TGTGCCAGCAGTTTAGCGAGGTCCGGGGAGCTGTTTTTT
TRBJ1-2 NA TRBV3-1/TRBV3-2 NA CASSRALSGGYTF TGTGCCAGCAGCCGGGCCCTCAGCGGGGGCTACACCTTC
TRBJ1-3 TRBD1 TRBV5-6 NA CASSWDRSTGNTIYF TGTGCCAGCAGCTGGGACAGGTCAACTGGAAACACCATATATTTT
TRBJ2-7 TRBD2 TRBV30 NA CAWTGGPGFYEQYF TGTGCCTGGACGGGGGGACCCGGCTTCTACGAGCAGTACTTC
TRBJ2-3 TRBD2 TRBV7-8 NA CASSPTRGGARGGQYF TGTGCCAGCAGCCCCACACGCGGGGGGGCCAGGGGCGGGCAGTATTTT
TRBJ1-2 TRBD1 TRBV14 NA CASSLWTGHGYTF TGTGCCAGCAGCCTATGGACAGGGCATGGCTACACCTTC
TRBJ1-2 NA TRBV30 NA CAWSVWPRGYGYTF TGTGCCTGGAGTGTTTGGCCACGGGGCTATGGCTACACCTTC
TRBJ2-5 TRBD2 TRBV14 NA CASSQLTSGGLETQYF TGTGCCAGCAGCCAATTGACTAGCGGAGGTTTAGAGACCCAGTACTTC
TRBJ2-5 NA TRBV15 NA CATSRGASQETQYF TGTGCCACCAGCAGAGGGGCTTCCCAAGAGACCCAGTACTTC
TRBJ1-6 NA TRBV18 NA CASSPGSDSPLHF TGTGCCAGCTCACCAGGGAGTGATTCACCCCTCCACTTT
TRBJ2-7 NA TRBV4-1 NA CASSHGTTYEQYF TGCGCCAGCAGCCATGGCACAACCTACGAGCAGTACTTC
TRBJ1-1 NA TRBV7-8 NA CASSLDSYYTEAFF TGTGCCAGCAGCTTGGACAGTTACTACACTGAAGCTTTCTTT
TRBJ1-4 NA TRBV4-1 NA CASSQTAGGTNEKLFF TGCGCCAGCAGCCAAACGGCTGGCGGAACTAATGAAAAACTGTTTTTT
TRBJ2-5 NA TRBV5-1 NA CASSLVAGAGETQYF TGCGCCAGCAGCTTGGTTGCGGGGGCGGGGGAGACCCAGTACTTC
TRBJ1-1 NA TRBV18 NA CASSPGRGRKNTEAFF TGTGCCAGCTCCCCAGGGAGGGGGAGGAAGAACACTGAAGCTTTCTTT
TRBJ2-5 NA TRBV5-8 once CASSPRRASQYF TGTGCCAGCAGCCCCCGCCGAGCGTCCCAGTACTTC
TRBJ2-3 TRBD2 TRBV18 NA CASSPRAGGPTDTQYF TGTGCCAGCTCACCCCGAGCGGGGGGGCCAACAGATACGCAGTATTTT
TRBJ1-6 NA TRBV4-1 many CASSLLRTGNSPLHF TGCGCCAGCAGCCTCCTCCGAACAGGGAATTCACCCCTCCACTTT
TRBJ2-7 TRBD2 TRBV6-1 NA CASSDAIAGGITYEQYF TGTGCCAGCAGTGACGCGATAGCGGGGGGAATAACCTACGAGCAGTACTTC
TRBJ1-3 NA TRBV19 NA CASSIVISSGNTIYF TGTGCCAGTAGTATAGTAATCAGCTCTGGAAACACCATATATTTT
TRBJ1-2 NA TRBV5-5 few CASSLEGRLAYGYTF TGTGCCAGCAGCTTGGAAGGCAGGCTGGCCTATGGCTACACCTTC
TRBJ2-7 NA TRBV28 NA CASSNTGSFYEQYF TGTGCCAGCAGTAACACAGGGAGTTTCTACGAGCAGTACTTC
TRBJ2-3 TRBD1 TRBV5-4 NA CASGLWEGGRTDTQYF TGTGCCAGCGGTCTTTGGGAAGGGGGCCGCACAGATACGCAGTATTTT
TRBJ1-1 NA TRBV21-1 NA CASSRIRGSEAFF TGTGCCAGCAGCCGGATTAGGGGCTCTGAAGCTTTCTTT
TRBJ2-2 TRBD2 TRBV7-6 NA CASSLRLAGNTGELFF TGTGCCAGCAGCTTACGGCTAGCGGGGAACACCGGGGAGCTGTTTTTT
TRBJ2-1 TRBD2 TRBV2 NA CASRTGLAGVGNEQFF TGTGCCAGCAGGACTGGACTAGCGGGGGTAGGCAATGAGCAGTTCTTC
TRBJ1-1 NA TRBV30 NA CAWSPRGGGTEAFF TGTGCCTGGAGCCCCCGAGGGGGTGGCACTGAAGCTTTCTTT
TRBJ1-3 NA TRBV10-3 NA CAITTPGHSGNTIYF TGTGCCATCACCACCCCAGGCCACTCTGGAAACACCATATATTTT
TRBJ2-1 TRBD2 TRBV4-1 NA CASSQAPGTSGGASHNEQFF TGCGCCAGCAGCCAAGCACCCGGGACTAGCGGGGGCGCTTCCCACAATGAGCAGTTCTTC
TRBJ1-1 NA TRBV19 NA CASRISRGIGYTEAFF TGTGCCAGTAGAATATCCAGGGGAATCGGGTACACTGAAGCTTTCTTT
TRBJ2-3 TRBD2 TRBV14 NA CASSRTSPFTDTQYF TGTGCCAGCAGTCGGACTAGCCCCTTCACAGATACGCAGTATTTT
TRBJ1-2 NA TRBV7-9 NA CASSSLYGYTF TGTGCCAGCAGCTCCCTTTATGGCTACACCTTC
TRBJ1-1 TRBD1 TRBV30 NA CAWSTNRGTEAFF TGTGCCTGGAGTACAAACAGGGGTACTGAAGCTTTCTTT
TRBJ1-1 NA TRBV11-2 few CASSPITGFQVAFF TGTGCCAGCAGCCCTATAACAGGGTTTCAGGTAGCTTTCTTT
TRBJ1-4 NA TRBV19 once CASSIPRGSSNEKLFF TGTGCCAGTAGTATACCCCGGGGTTCATCTAATGAAAAACTGTTTTTT
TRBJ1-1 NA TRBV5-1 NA CASSSTGENTEAFF TGCGCCAGCAGCTCCACGGGAGAGAACACTGAAGCTTTCTTT
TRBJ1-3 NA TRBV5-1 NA CASSLGALGNTIYF TGCGCCAGCAGCTTGGGGGCCCTCGGAAACACCATATATTTT
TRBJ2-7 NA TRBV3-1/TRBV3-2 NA CASSQGVLSYEQYF TGTGCCAGCAGCCAAGGAGTTCTCTCCTACGAGCAGTACTTC
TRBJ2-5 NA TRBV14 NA CASSQHGSRQETQYF TGTGCCAGCAGCCAGCACGGTTCGCGGCAAGAGACCCAGTACTTC
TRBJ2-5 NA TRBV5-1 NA CASSPNKETQYF TGCGCCAGCAGCCCCAACAAAGAGACCCAGTACTTC
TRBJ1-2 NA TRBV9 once CASSVAEAGGYTF TGTGCCAGCAGCGTAGCTGAGGCGGGTGGCTACACCTTC
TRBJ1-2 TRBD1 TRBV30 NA CAWKGDRPRSTF TGTGCCTGGAAGGGGGACAGGCCTAGGAGCACCTTC
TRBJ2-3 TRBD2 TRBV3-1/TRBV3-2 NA CASSQGGGLSTDTQYF TGTGCCAGCAGCCAAGGCGGGGGGCTCAGCACAGATACGCAGTATTTT
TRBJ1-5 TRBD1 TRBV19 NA CASSHNRGYDQPQHF TGTGCCAGTAGTCACAACAGGGGGTACGATCAGCCCCAGCATTTT